The entry that follows covers one TCR beta chain sequence. What it recognizes is unknown. With roughly 540 ng total RNA as template and a constant-region primer, TCR beta cDNA was made. It was through three nested multiplex PCR rounds of slightly modified ARM-PCR that TCR beta libraries arose. Use of TRBV1-TRBV30 forward primers with a C-beta reverse primer characterized the first two PCR rounds, which lasted around 10 cycles each. TCRdb re-called the multiplex PCR reads through MiXCR, storing one row per CDR3 protein. In the table there are tens of thousands of distinct CDR3 sequences, less than 75% of which are singletons. These data are taken from a study of tumor-infiltrating lymphocytes in primary liver carcinoma. Study-wide findings and caveats: A fraction of only about 7.5-25% of top clones appeared in all five tumor regions.

Joint extraction of RNA and DNA used roughly 20-33 mg of bulk tissue that was unsorted. Each tumor had five separate regions sampled. The CDR3 loop spans 15 amino acids. V gave up 7 bases and J gave up 4 bases, with 20 bases separating them. The TCR was taken from a man aged 35 to 55 with primary liver carcinoma and hepatitis B virus infection. Source material: liver tumor tissue from sampling region 5. Regarding subset: tumor region T5, tumor centre. V gene TRBV12-3 or TRBV12-4 combines with J gene TRBJ2-7, with D perhaps matching TRBD2 (6 bases). The CDR3 coding sequence is TGTGCCAGCACCGGACCGGGACTGGCATTTTACGAGCAGTACTTC. Encoded protein: CASTGPGLAFYEQYF.